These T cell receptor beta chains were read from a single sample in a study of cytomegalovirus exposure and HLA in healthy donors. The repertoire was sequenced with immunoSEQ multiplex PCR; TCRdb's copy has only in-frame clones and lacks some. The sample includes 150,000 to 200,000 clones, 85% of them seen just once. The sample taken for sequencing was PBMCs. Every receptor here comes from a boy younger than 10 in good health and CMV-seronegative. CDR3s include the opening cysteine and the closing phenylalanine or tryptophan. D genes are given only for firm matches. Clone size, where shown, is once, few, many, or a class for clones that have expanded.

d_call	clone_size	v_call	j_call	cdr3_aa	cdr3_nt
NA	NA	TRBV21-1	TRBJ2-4	CASSKGLAGVAKNIQYF	TGTGCCAGCAGCAAAGGACTAGCGGGAGTTGCCAAAAACATTCAGTACTTC
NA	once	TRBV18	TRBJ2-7	CASSRTEDYEQYF	TGTGCCAGCTCAAGGACAGAAGACTACGAGCAGTACTTC
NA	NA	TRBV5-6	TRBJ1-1	CASSLSVLDTEAFF	TGTGCCAGCAGCTTGTCGGTGTTGGACACTGAAGCTTTCTTT
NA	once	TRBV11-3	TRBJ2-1	CASSLDSDSSYNEQFF	TGTGCCAGCAGCTTAGATTCAGACAGCTCCTACAATGAGCAGTTCTTC
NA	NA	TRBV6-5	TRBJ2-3	CASSLTRDTQYF	TGTGCCAGCAGTCTGACTCGAGATACGCAGTATTTT
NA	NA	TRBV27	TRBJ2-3	CASTDMLSWYF	TGTGCCAGCACCGACATGTTGTCTTGGTATTTT
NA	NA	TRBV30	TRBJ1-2	CAWSVRWGDYGYTF	TGTGCCTGGAGTGTAAGGTGGGGGGACTATGGCTACACCTTC
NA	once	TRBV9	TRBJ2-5	CASSVGLWAGAETQYF	TGTGCCAGCAGCGTAGGCCTTTGGGCGGGGGCAGAGACCCAGTACTTC
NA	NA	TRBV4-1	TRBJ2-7	CASSQEEGSYEQYF	TGCGCCAGCAGCCAAGAGGAGGGCAGCTACGAGCAGTACTTC
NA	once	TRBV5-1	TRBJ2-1	CASSEYNEQFF	TGCGCCAGCAGCGAGTACAATGAGCAGTTCTTC
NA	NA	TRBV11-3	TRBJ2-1	CASSGEGTGNNEQFF	TGTGCCAGCAGCGGTGAGGGGACTGGGAACAATGAGCAGTTCTTC
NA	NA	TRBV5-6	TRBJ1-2	CASSLDGSGYTF	TGTGCCAGCAGCTTGGACGGGAGCGGCTACACCTTC
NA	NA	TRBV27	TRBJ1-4	CASSRGANEKLFF	TGTGCCAGCAGTCGGGGGGCTAATGAAAAACTGTTTTTT
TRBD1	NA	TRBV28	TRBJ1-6	CASSLPRGMVRSSYNSPLHF	TGTGCCAGCAGTCTGCCCAGGGGGATGGTGCGTAGCTCCTATAATTCACCCCTCCACTTT
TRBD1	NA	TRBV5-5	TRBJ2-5	CASSPNRGPETQYF	TGTGCCAGCAGCCCGAACAGGGGGCCTGAGACCCAGTACTTC
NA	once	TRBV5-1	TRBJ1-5	CASSLVGGSSNQPQHF	TGCGCCAGCAGCTTGGTTGGAGGGTCTAGCAATCAGCCCCAGCATTTT
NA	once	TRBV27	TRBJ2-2	CASSFGTANTGELFF	TGTGCCAGCAGTTTTGGGACTGCGAACACCGGGGAGCTGTTTTTT
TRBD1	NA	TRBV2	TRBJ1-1	CASSAGGEAFF	TGTGCCAGCAGTGCAGGGGGTGAAGCTTTCTTT
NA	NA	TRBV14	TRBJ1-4	CASSPQSGGAPNEKLFF	TGTGCCAGCAGCCCCCAAAGTGGCGGGGCCCCTAATGAAAAACTGTTTTTT
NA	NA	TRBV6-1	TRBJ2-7	CASSVRQVSYEQYF	TGTGCCAGCAGCGTACGGCAGGTCTCCTACGAGCAGTACTTC
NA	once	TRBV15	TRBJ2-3	CATSRATRRTDTQYF	TGTGCCACCAGCAGAGCGACTCGACGCACAGATACGCAGTATTTT
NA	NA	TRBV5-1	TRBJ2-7	CASSLARGRGYEQYF	TGCGCCAGCAGCTTGGCCCGGGGTCGGGGCTACGAGCAGTACTTC
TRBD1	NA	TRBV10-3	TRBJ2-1	CAITPGQGVNNEQFF	TGTGCCATCACTCCGGGACAGGGGGTCAACAATGAGCAGTTCTTC
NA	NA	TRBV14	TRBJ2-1	CASSQVQGRYNEQFF	TGTGCCAGCAGCCAAGTCCAGGGCCGCTACAATGAGCAGTTCTTC
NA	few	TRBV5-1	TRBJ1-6	CASSGDLRSSYNSPLHF	TGCGCCAGCAGCGGAGATTTAAGGAGCTCCTATAATTCACCCCTCCACTTT
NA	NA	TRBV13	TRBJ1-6	CASSSRGSPLHF	TGTGCCAGCAGCTCCCGGGGTTCACCCCTCCACTTT
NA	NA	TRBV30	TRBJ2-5	CAWSRGHGEETQYF	TGTGCCTGGAGTCGGGGACACGGAGAAGAGACCCAGTACTTC
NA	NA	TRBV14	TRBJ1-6	CASSQDVAGLRSSYNSPLHF	TGTGCCAGCAGCCAAGACGTAGCCGGACTCCGGAGCTCCTATAATTCACCCCTCCACTTT
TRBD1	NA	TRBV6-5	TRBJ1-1	CASRVGQIPEAFF	TGTGCCAGCAGGGTGGGACAGATTCCTGAAGCTTTCTTT
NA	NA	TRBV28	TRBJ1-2	CASSLEPYGYTF	TGTGCCAGCAGTCTAGAGCCTTATGGCTACACCTTC
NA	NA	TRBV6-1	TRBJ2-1	CASSEWNSRASYNEQFF	TGTGCCAGCAGTGAATGGAACAGTCGAGCCTCCTACAATGAGCAGTTCTTC
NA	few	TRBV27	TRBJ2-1	CASSLVPSSYNEQFF	TGTGCCAGCAGTTTAGTGCCGAGCTCCTACAATGAGCAGTTCTTC
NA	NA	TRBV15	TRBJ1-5	CATSRVQANQPQHF	TGTGCCACCAGCAGAGTGCAGGCCAATCAGCCCCAGCATTTT
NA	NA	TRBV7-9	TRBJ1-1	CSSSPGPTGAFF	TGTTCCAGCAGCCCCGGCCCCACAGGAGCTTTCTTT
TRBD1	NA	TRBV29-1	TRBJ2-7	CSVEYRGYEQYF	TGCAGCGTGGAGTACAGGGGCTACGAGCAGTACTTC
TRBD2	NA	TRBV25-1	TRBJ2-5	CASSELGGQETQYF	TGTGCCAGCAGTGAACTGGGGGGGCAAGAGACCCAGTACTTC
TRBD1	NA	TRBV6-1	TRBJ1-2	CASSSRGGQNYGYTF	TGTGCCAGCAGTTCCCGAGGGGGACAGAACTATGGCTACACCTTC
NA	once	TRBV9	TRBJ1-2	CASSVVRGRGNGYTF	TGTGCCAGCAGCGTAGTGAGGGGCAGGGGTAACGGCTACACCTTC
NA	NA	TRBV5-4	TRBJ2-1	CASSLSGVNEQFF	TGTGCCAGCAGCTTATCAGGGGTAAATGAGCAGTTCTTC
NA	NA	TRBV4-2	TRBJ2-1	CASSQAAGSRYNEQFF	TGTGCCAGCAGCCAAGCGGCAGGGTCCCGCTACAATGAGCAGTTCTTC